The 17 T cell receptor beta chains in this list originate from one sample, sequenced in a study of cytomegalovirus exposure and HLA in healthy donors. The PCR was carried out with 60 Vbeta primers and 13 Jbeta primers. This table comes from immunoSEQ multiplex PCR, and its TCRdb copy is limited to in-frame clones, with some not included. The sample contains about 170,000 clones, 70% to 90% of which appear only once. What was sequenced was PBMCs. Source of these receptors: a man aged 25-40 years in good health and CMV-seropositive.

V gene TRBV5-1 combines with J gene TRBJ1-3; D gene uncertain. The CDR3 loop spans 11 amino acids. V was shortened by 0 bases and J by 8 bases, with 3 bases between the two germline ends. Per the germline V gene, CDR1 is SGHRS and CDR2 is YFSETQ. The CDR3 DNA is TGCGCCAGCAGCTTGGCAGACACCATATATTTT. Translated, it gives CASSLADTIYF.

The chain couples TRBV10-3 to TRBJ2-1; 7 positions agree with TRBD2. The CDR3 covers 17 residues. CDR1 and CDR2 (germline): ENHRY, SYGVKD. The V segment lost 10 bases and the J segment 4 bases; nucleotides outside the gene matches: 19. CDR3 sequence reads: CATPLSIRDYPYNEQFF. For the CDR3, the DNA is TGTGCCACCCCGTTAAGCATCCGGGACTACCCTTACAATGAGCAGTTCTTC.

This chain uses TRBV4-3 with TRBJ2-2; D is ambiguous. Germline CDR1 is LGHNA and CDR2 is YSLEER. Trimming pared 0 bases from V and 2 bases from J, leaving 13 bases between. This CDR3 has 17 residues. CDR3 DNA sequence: TGCGCCAGCAGCCAAGAGTCCGTCCCACTCAACACCGGGGAGCTGTTTTTT. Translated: CASSQESVPLNTGELFF.

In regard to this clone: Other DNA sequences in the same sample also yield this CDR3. CDR3 DNA sequence: TGTGCCAGCAGAATGGGACTGGCGGGGGAGACCCAGTACTTC. Translated: CASRMGLAGETQYF. J is TRBJ2-5 and V is TRBV7-2, with D possibly TRBD2 on 6 matching bases. The V and J ends lost 6 bases and 5 bases respectively, with 16 bases between them. The CDR3 totals 14 residues. The germline gives CDR1 SGHTA, CDR2 FQGNSA.

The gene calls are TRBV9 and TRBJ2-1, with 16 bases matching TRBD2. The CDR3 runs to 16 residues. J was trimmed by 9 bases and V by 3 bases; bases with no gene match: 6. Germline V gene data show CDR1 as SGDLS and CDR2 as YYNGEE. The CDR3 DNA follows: TGTGCCAGCAGCGAGGGACTAGCGGGAGGGCCTGGTGAGCAGTTCTTC. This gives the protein CASSEGLAGGPGEQFF.

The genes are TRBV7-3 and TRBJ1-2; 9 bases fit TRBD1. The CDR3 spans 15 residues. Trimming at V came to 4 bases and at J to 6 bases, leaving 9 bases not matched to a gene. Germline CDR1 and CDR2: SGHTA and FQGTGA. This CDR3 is CASSSQGQGSNGYTF. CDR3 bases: TGTGCCAGCAGCTCTCAGGGACAGGGATCAAATGGCTACACCTTC.

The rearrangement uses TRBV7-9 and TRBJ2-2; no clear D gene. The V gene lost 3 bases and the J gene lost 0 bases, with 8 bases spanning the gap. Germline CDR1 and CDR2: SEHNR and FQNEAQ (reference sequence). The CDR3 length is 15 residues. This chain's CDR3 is CASSFRLTNTGELFF. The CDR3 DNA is TGTGCCAGCAGCTTCCGACTGACGAACACCGGGGAGCTGTTTTTT.

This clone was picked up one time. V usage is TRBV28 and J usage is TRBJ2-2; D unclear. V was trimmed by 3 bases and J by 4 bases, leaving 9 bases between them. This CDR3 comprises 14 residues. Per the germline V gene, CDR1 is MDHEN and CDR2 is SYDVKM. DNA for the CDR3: TGTGCCAGCAGTTTTCTTAGTGGCACCGGGGAGCTGTTTTTT. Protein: CASSFLSGTGELFF.

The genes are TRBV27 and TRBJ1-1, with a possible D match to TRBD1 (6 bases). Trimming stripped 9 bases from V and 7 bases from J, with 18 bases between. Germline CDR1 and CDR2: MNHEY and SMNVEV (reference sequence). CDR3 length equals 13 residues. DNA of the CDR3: TGTGCCAGTTCGGGACAATTTGGTGATGAAGCTTTCTTT. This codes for CASSGQFGDEAFF.

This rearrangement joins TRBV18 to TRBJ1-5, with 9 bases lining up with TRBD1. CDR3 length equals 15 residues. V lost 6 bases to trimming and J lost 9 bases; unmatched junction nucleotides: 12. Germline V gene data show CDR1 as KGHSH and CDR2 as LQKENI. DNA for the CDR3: TGTGCCAGCTCCACTTTGGACAGGGGCCGGCGGCCCCAGCATTTT. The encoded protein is CASSTLDRGRRPQHF.

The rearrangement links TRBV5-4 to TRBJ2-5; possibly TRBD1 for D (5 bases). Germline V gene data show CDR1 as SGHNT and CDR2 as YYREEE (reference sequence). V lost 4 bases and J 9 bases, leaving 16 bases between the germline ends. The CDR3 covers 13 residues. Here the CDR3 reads CASSTLGVRSQYF. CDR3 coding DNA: TGTGCCAGCAGCACCCTAGGGGTTAGGTCCCAGTACTTC.

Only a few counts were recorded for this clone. The chain's CDR3 is CASSQDALGRSNQPQHF. Written as DNA, the CDR3 is TGCGCCAGCAGCCAAGACGCATTAGGCAGGAGCAATCAGCCCCAGCATTTT. The chain is built from TRBV4-1 and TRBJ1-5; no firm D call. CDR1 MGHRA and CDR2 YSYEKL come from the germline V gene. V shed 0 bases and J shed 1 base, with 13 bases lying between them. This CDR3 contains 17 residues.

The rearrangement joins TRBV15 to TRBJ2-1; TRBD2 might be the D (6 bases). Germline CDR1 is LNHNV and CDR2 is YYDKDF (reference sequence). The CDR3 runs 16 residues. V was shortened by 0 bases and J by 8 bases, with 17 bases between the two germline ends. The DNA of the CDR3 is TGTGCCACCAGCAGAGAAGTGGGGCTAGCGCGGGATGAGCAGTTCTTC. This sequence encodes CATSREVGLARDEQFF.

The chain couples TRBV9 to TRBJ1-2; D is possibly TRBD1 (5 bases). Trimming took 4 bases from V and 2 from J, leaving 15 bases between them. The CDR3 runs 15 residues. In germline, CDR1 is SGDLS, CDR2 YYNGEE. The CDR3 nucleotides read TGTGCCAGCAGCACCGCGGGGGGGATGAACTATGGCTACACCTTC. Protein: CASSTAGGMNYGYTF.

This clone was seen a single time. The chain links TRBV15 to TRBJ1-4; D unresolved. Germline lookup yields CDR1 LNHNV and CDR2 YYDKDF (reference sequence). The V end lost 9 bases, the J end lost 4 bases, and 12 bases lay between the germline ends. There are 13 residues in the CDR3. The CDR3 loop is CATRGVRNEKLFF. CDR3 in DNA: TGTGCCACGAGAGGTGTACGTAATGAAAAACTGTTTTTT.

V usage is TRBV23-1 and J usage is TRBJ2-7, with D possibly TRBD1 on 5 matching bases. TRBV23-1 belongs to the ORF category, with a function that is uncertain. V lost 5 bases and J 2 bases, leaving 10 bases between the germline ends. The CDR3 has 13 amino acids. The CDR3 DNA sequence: TGCGCCAGCAGTGTGGACATGACCTACGAGCAGTACTTC. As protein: CASSVDMTYEQYF.

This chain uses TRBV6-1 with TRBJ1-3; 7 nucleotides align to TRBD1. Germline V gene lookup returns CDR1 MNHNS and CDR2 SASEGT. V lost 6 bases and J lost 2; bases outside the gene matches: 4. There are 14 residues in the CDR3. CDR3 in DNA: TGTGCCAGCAGATCAGGGGGAACTGGAAACACCATATATTTT. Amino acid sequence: CASRSGGTGNTIYF.